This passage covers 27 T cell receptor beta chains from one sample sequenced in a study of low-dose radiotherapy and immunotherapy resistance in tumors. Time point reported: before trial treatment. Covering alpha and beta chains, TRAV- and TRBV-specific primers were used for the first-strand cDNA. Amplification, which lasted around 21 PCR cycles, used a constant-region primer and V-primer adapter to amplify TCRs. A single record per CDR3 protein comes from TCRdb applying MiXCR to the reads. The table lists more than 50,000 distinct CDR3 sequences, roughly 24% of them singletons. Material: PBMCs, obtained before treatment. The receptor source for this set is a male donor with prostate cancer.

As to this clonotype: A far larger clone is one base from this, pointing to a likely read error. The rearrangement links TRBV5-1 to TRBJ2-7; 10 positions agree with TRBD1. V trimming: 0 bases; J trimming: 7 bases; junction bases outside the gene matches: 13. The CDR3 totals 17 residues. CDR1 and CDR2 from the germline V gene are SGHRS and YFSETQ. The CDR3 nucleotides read TGCGCCAGCAGCTTGGACCTGGACAGGGGGATCTACAATGAGCAGTACTTC. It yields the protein CASSLDLDRGIYNEQYF.

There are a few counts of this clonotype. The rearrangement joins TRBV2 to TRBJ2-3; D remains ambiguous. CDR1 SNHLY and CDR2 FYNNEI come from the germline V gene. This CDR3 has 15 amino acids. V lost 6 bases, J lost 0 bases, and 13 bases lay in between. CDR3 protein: CASSAGPHSTDTQYF. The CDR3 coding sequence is TGTGCCAGCAGCGCCGGGCCCCACAGCACAGATACGCAGTATTTT.

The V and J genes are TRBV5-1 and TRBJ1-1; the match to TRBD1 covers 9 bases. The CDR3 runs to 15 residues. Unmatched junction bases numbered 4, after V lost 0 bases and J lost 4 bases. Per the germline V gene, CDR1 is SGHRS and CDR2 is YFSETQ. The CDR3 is CASSLATGGSTEAFF. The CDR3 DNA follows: TGCGCCAGCAGCTTGGCGACAGGGGGGTCCACTGAAGCTTTCTTT.

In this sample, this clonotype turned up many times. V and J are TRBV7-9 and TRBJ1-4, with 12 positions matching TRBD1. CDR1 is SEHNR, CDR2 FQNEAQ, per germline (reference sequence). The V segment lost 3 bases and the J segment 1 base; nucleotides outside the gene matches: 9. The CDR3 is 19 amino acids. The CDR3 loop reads CASSLRDRGLRGTNEKLFF. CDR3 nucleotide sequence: TGTGCCAGCAGCTTGCGGGACAGGGGGCTGCGGGGAACTAATGAAAAACTGTTTTTT.

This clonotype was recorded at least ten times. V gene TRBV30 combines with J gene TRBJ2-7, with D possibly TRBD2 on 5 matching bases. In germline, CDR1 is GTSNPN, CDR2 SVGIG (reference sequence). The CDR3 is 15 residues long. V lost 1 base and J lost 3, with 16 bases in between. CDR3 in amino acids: CAWSDTGIRLYEQYF. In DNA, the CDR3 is TGTGCCTGGAGTGATACGGGGATTCGGCTCTACGAGCAGTACTTC.

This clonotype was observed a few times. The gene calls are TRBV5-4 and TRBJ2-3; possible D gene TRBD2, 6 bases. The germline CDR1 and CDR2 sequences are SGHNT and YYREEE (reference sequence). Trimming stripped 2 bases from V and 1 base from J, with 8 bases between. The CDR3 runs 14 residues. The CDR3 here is CASSFASGTDTQYF. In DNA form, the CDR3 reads TGTGCCAGCAGCTTTGCTAGCGGCACAGATACGCAGTATTTT.

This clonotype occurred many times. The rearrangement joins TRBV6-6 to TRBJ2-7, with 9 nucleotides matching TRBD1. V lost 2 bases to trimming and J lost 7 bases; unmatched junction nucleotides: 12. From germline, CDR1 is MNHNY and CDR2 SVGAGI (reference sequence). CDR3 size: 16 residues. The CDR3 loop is CASSYPWTGVVEEQYF. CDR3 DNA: TGTGCCAGCAGTTACCCTTGGACAGGGGTGGTAGAAGAGCAGTACTTC.

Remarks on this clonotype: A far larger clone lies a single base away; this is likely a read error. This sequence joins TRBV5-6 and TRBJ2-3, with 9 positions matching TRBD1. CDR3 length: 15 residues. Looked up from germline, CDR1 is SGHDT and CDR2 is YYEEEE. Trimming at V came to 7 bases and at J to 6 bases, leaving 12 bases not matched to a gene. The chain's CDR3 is CASGIGTGPMDTQYF. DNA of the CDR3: TGTGCCAGCGGCATCGGGACAGGGCCCATGGATACGCAGTATTTT.

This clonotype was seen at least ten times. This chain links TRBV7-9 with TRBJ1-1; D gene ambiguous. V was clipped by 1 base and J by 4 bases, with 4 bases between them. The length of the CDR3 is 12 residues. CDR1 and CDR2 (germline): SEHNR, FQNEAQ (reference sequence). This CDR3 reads CASSLGSTEAFF. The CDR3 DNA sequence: TGTGCCAGCAGCTTAGGCTCCACTGAAGCTTTCTTT.

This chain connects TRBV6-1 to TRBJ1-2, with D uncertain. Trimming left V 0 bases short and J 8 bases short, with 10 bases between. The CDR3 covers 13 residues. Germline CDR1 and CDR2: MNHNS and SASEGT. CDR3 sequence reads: CASSEARDWGYTF. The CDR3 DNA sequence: TGTGCCAGCAGTGAAGCTCGGGATTGGGGCTACACCTTC.

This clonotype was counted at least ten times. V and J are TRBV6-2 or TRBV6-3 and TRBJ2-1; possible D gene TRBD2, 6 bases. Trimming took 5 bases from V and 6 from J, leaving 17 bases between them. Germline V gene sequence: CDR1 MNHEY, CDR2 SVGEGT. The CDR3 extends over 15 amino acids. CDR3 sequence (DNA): TGTGCCAGCAGTACGACCGGGAGCTCAGGCAATGAGCAGTTCTTC. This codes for CASSTTGSSGNEQFF.

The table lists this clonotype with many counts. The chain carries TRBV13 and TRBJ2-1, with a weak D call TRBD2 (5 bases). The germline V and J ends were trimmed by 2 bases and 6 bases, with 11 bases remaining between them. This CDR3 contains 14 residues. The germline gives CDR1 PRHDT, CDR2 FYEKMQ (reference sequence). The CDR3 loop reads CASSLYVSVNEQFF. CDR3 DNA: TGTGCCAGCAGCTTATATGTTAGCGTCAATGAGCAGTTCTTC.

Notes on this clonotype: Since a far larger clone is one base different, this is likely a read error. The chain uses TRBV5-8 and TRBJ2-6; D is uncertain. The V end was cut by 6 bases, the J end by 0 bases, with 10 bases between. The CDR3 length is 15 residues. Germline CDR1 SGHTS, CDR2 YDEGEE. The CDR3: CASTPEISGANVLTF. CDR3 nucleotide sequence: TGTGCCAGCACCCCTGAAATCTCTGGGGCCAACGTCCTGACTTTC.

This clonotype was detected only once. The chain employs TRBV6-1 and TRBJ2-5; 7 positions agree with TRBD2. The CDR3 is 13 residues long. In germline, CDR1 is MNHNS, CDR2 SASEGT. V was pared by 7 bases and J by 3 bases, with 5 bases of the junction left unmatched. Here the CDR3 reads CASNPGLKETQYF. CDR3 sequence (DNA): TGTGCCAGCAACCCGGGACTAAAAGAGACCCAGTACTTC.

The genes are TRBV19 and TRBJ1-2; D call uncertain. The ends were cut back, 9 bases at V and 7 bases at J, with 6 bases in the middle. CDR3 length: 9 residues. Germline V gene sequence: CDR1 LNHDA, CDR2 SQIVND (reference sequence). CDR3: CASLSGYTF. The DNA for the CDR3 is TGTGCCAGCTTGAGTGGCTACACCTTC.

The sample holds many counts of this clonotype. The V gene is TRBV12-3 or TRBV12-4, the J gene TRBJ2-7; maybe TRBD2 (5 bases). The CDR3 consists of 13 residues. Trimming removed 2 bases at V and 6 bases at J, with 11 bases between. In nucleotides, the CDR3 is TGTGCCAGCAGTTTAACCGGAGGCTCCGAGCAGTACTTC. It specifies CASSLTGGSEQYF.

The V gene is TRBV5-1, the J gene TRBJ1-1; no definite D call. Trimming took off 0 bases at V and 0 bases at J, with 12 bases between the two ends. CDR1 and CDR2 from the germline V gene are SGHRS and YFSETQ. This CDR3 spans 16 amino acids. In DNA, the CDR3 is TGCGCCAGCAGCTTGGAGCGCAGTGAATTGAACACTGAAGCTTTCTTT. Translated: CASSLERSELNTEAFF.

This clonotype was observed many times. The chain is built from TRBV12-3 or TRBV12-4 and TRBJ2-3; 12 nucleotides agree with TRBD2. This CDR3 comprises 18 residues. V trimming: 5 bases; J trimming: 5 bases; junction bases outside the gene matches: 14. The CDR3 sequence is CASSLLMGLAGSGDTQYF. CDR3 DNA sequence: TGTGCCAGCAGTCTTCTAATGGGACTAGCGGGCTCGGGAGATACGCAGTATTTT.

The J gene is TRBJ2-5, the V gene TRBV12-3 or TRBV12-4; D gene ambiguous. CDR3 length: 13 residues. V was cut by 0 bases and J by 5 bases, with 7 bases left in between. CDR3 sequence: CASSLASRETQYF. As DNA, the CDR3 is TGTGCCAGCAGTTTAGCTAGCAGGGAGACCCAGTACTTC.

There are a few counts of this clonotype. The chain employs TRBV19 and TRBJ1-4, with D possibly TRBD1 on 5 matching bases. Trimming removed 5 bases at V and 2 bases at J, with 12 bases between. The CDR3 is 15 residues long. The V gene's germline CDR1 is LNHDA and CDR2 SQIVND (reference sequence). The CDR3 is CASSPGTLTNEKLFF. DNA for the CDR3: TGTGCCAGTAGTCCAGGGACTCTCACTAATGAAAAACTGTTTTTT.

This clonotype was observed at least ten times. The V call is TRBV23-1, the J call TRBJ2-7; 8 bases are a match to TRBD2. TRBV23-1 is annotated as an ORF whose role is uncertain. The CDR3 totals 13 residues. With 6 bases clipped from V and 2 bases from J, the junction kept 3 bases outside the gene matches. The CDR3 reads CASRAGETYEQYF. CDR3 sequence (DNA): TGCGCCAGCAGAGCGGGAGAGACCTACGAGCAGTACTTC.

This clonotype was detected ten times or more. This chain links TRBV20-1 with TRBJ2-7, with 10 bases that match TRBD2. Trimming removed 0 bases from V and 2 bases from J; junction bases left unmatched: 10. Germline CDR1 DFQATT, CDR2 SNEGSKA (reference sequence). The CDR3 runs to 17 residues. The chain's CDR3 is CSAREVAGGLMTYEQYF. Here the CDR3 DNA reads TGCAGTGCTAGAGAGGTAGCGGGAGGCCTAATGACCTACGAGCAGTACTTC.

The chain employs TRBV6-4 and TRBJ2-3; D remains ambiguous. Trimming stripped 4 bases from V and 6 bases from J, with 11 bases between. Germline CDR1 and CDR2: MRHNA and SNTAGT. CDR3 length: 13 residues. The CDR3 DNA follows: TGTGCCAGCAGTGCGGATCCCCGGGATACGCAGTATTTT. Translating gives CASSADPRDTQYF.

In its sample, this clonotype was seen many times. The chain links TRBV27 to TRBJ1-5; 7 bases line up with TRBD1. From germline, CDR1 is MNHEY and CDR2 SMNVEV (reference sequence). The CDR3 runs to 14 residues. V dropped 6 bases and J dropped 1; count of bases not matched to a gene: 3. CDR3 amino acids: CASRVQGSNQPQHF. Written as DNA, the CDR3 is TGTGCCAGCAGAGTACAGGGGAGCAATCAGCCCCAGCATTTT.

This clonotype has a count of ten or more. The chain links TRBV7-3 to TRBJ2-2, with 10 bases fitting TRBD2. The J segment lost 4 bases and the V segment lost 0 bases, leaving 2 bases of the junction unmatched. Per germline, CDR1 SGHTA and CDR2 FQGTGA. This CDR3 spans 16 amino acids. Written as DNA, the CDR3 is TGTGCCAGCAGCTTAACAAGGACTAGCGGCACCGGGGAGCTGTTTTTT. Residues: CASSLTRTSGTGELFF.

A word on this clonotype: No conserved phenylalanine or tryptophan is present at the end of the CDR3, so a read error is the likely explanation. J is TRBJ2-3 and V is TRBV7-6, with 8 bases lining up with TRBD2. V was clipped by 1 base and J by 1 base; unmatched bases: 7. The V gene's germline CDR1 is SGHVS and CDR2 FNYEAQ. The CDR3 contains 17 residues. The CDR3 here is CASSLDRGGSGTDTQYL. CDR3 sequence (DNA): TGTGCCAGCAGCTTAGATCGGGGGGGCTCGGGCACAGATACGCAGTATCTT.

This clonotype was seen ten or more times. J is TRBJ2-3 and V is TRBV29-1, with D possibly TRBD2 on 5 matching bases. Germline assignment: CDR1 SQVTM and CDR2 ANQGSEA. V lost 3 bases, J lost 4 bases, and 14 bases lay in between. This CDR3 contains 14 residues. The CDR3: CSVDPSGMADTQYF. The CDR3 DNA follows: TGCAGCGTTGACCCAAGCGGTATGGCAGATACGCAGTATTTT.